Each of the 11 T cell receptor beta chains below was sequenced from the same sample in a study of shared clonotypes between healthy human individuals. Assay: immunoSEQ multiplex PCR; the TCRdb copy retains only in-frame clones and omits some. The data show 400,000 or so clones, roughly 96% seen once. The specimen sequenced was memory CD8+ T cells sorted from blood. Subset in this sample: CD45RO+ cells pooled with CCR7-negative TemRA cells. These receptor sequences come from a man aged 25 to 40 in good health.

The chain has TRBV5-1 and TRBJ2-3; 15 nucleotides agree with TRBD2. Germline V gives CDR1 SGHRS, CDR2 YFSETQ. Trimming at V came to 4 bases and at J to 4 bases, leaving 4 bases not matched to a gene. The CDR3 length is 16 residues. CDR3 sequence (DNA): TGCGCCAGCAGCAAGGGACTAGCGGGAGGCGCAGATACGCAGTATTTT. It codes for CASSKGLAGGADTQYF. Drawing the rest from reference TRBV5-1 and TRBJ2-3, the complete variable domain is KAGVTQTPRYLIKTRGQQVTLSCSPISGHRSVSWYQQTPGQGLQFLFEYFSETQRNKGNFPGRFSGRQFSNSRSEMNVSTLELGDSALYLCASSKGLAGGADTQYFGPGTRLTVL.

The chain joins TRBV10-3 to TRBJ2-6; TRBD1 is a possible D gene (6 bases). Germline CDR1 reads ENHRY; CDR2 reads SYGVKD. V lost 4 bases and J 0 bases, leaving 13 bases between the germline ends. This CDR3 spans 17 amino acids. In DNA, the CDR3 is TGTGCCATCAGTGTGGACAGCTTTAACTCTGGGGCCAACGTCCTGACTTTC. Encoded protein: CAISVDSFNSGANVLTF.

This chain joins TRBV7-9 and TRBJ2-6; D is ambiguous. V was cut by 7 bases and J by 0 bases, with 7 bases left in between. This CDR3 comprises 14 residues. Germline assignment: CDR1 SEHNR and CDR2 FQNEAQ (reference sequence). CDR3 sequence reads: CASTLISGANVLTF. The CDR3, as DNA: TGTGCCAGCACCCTGATCTCTGGGGCCAACGTCCTGACTTTC.

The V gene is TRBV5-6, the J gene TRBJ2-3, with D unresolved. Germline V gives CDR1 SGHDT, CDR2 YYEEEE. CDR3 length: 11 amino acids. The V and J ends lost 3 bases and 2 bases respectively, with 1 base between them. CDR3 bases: TGTGCCAGCAGCTACACAGATACGCAGTATTTT. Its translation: CASSYTDTQYF.

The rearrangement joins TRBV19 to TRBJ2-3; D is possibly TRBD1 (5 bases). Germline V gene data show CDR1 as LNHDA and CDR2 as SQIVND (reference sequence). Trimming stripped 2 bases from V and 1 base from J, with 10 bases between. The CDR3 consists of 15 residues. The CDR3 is CASSIQGSRTDTQYF. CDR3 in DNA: TGTGCCAGTAGTATACAGGGTTCTCGCACAGATACGCAGTATTTT.

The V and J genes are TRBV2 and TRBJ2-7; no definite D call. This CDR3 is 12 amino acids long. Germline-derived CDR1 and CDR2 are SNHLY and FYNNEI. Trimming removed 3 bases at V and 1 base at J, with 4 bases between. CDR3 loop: CASSDRSYEQYF. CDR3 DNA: TGTGCCAGCAGTGACAGATCCTACGAGCAGTACTTC.

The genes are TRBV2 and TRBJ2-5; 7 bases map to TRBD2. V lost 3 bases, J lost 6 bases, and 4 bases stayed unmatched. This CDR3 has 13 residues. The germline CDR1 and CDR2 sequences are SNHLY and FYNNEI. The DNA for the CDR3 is TGTGCCAGCAGTGAGGAAGCGGGGCAGACCCAGTACTTC. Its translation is CASSEEAGQTQYF.

CDR3 amino acids: CASSFGMREAPDTQYF. The DNA for the CDR3 is TGTGCCAGCAGCTTTGGTATGCGGGAGGCCCCAGATACGCAGTATTTT. The gene calls are TRBV5-4 and TRBJ2-3; TRBD2 aligns across 8 bases. CDR1 SGHNT and CDR2 YYREEE come from the germline V gene (reference sequence). Germline trimming cut 2 bases from V and 4 bases from J; bases unmatched to any gene: 9. This CDR3 has 16 residues.

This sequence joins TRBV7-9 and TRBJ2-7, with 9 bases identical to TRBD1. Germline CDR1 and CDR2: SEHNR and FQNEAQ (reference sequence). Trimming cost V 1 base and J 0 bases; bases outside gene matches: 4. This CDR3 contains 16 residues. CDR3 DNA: TGTGCCAGCAGCTTAGGGGGACAGGGCAGCTCCTACGAGCAGTACTTC. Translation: CASSLGGQGSSYEQYF.

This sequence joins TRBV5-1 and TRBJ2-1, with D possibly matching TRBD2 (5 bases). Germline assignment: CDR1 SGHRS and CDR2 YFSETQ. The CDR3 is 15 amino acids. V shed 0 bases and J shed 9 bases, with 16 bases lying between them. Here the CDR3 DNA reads TGCGCCAGCAGCTTGGCCGGTACAGCGGTGGGTGAGCAGTTCTTC. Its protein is CASSLAGTAVGEQFF.

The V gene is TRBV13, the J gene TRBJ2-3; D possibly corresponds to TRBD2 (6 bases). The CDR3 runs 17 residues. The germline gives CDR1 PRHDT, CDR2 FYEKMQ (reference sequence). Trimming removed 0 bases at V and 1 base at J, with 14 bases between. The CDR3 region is CASSLGRRELGTDTQYF. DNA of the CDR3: TGTGCCAGCAGCTTAGGTAGACGGGAGTTGGGCACAGATACGCAGTATTTT.